The clone carrying this T cell receptor (beta chain) was recorded many times. The sample originates from a study of identical twins. In TCRdb, the 5' RACE reads were re-called with MiXCR into one record per CDR3 protein. The sample shows 420,000 or so distinct CDR3 sequences, approximately 17% of them seen only once. This CDR3 has 14 residues. The V end was cut by 3 bases, the J end by 2 bases, with 12 bases between. In germline, CDR1 is SGHKS, CDR2 YYEKEE (reference sequence). The source material was naive T cells sorted from blood. This sequence joins TRBV5-5 and TRBJ2-7, with D hard to call. The TCR sequence derives from a middle-aged man in good health. The CDR3 nucleotides are TGTGCCAGCAGCTCGGGCCCTTTGACCTACGAGCAGTACTTC. This codes for CASSSGPLTYEQYF.